The clone carrying this TCR beta chain has more than one count but fewer than ten. The entry originates in a study of blood T cell repertoires in COVID-19. About the research overall: Collection of acute and convalescent COVID-19 samples took place in the United States, Italy and Spain.

Germline lookup yields CDR1 SGHRS and CDR2 YFSETQ. Trimming pared 4 bases from V and 8 bases from J, leaving 12 bases between. The CDR3 runs to 12 residues. Authors' data handling: Nucleated cell number was recorded as an estimate derived from reference gene primer amplification. TCRdb's table, derived via immunoSEQ multiplex PCR, lists solely in-frame clones and lacks some. D and trimming were read from the DNA, whereas the V and J calls and clone size are those reported in that table. Of approximately 300,000 clones in the sample, approximately 82% were seen once. The sequence derives from a woman between 45 and 60 years old with acute or convalescent COVID-19. Sequencing used peripheral blood. V and J are TRBV5-1 and TRBJ1-2, with D maybe TRBD1 (6 bases). CDR3 loop: CASSPEGVGYTF. CDR3 DNA sequence: TGCGCCAGCAGCCCCGAGGGGGTAGGCTACACCTTC.